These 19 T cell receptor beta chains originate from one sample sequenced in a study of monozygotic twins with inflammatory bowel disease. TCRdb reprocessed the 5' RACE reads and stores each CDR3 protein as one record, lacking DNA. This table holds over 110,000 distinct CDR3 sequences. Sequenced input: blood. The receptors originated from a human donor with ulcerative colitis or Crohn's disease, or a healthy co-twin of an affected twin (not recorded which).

The CDR3 loop reads CASSSTGTGSYEQYF. The J gene is TRBJ2-7, the V gene TRBV12-3 or TRBV12-4; TCRdb's assignment of TRBD1 cannot be checked, as there is no DNA. The CDR3 spans 15 residues.

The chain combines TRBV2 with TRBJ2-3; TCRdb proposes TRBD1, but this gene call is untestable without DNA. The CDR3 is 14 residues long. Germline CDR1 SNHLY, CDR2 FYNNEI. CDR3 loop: CACKPGQGRDTQYF. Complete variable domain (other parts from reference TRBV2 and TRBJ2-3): EPEVTQTPSHQVTQMGQEVILRCVPISNHLYFYWYRQILGQKVEFLVSFYNNEISEKSEIFDDQFSVERPDGSNFTLKIRSTKLEDSAMYFCACKPGQGRDTQYFGPGTRLTVL.

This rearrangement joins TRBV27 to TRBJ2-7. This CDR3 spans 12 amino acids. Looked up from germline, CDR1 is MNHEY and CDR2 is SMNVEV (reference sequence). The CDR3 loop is CASGLTTYEQYF.

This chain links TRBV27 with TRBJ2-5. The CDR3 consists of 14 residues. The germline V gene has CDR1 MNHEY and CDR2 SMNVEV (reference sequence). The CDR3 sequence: CASSLFREQETQYF.

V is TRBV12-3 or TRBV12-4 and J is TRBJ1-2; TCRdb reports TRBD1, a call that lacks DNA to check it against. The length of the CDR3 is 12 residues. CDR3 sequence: CASWGDNYGYTF.

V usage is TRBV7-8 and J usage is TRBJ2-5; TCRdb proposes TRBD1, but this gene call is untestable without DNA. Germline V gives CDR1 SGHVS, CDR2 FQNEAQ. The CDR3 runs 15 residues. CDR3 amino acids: CASSPWTGIQETQYF.

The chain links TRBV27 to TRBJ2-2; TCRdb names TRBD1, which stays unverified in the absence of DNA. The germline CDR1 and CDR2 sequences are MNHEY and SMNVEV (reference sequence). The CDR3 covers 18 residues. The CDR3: CASSLWGSGGPNTGELFF.

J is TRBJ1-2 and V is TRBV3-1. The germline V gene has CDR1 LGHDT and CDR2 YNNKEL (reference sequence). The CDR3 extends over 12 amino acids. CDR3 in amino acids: CASSQADYGYTF.

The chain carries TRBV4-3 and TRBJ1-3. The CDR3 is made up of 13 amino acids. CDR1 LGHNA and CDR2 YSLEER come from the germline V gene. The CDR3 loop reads CASSQVRGNTIYF.

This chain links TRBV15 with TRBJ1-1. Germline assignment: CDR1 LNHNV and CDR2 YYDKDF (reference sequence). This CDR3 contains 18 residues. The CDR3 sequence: CATSRDRGESPTNTEAFF.

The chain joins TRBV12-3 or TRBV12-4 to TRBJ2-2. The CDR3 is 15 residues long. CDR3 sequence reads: CASSFETPNTGELFF.

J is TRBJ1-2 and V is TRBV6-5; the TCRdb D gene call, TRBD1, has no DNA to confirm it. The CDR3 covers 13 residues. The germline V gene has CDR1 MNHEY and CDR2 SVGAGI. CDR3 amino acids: CASSGGRTYGYTF.

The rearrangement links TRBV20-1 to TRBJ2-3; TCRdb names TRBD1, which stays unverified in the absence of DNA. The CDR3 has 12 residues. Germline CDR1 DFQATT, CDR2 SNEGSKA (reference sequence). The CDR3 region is CSADRPTDTQYF.

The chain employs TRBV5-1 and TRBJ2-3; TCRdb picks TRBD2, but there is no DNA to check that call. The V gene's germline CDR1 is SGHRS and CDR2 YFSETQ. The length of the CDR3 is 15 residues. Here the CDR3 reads CASSLGLAGVSPQYF.

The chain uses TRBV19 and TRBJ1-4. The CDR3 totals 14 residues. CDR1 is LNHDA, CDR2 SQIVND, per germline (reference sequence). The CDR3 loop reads CASTSMRASEKLFF.

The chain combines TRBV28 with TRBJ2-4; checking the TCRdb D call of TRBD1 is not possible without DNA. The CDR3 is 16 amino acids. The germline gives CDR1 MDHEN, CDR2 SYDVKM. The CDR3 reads CASSSAGSLAKNIQYF.

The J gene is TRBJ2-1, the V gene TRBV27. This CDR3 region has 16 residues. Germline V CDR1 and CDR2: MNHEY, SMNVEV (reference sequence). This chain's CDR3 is CASSLGEYRSYNEQFF.

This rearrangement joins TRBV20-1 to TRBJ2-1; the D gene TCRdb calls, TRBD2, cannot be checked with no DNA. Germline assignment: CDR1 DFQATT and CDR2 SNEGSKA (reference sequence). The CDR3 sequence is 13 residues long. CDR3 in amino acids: CSAGTSGYNEQFF.

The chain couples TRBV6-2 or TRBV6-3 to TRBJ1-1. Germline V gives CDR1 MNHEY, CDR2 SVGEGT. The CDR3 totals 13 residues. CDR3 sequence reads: CASSYHPTGEAFF.